The 14 T cell receptor beta chains presented below share a single source sample, sequenced in a study of metastatic and nonmetastatic thyroid tumors. TCRdb re-called the PCR reads through MiXCR. The data contain about 10,000 clones, roughly 32% of them singletons. Until they underwent thyroid surgery, no patient had received any treatment. The source material was tumor tissue. The source of these receptors is a female donor with papillary thyroid cancer or a benign thyroid nodule (not recorded which). Some clones in this sample may be carry-over from other donors' samples.

The V call is TRBV7-2, the J call TRBJ2-3; D unclear. The CDR3 has 12 amino acids. The V gene lost 6 bases and the J gene lost 9 bases, with 13 bases spanning the gap. Per germline, CDR1 SGHTA and CDR2 FQGNSA. The CDR3 loop reads CASSHFWQTQYF. DNA for the CDR3: TGTGCCAGCAGTCATTTTTGGCAGACGCAGTATTTT.

This clone was found a few times. This sequence joins TRBV27 and TRBJ1-6; D remains ambiguous. Trimming removed 2 bases from V and 6 bases from J, with 11 bases in between. CDR1 is MNHEY and CDR2 is SMNVEV in the germline V gene (reference sequence). This CDR3 has 15 amino acids. CDR3 sequence reads: CASSLSSALNSPLHF. The CDR3 DNA reads TGTGCCAGCAGTTTAAGTTCCGCGCTTAATTCACCCCTCCACTTT.

This clone was picked up many times. This CDR3 is CSVAPGQGNYGYTF. CDR3 in DNA: TGCAGCGTTGCCCCGGGACAGGGGAACTATGGCTACACCTTC. The genes are TRBV29-1 and TRBJ1-2; the match to TRBD1 covers 10 bases. The junction had 4 bases not matched to a gene; V was cut back by 4 bases and J by 2 bases. The CDR3 extends over 14 amino acids. Germline CDR1 reads SQVTM; CDR2 reads ANQGSEA.

This chain joins TRBV11-1 and TRBJ2-7; 7 bases agree with TRBD2. The trim removed 2 bases at V and 3 bases at J, leaving 4 bases unmatched. Germline CDR1 is SGHAT and CDR2 is FQDESV (reference sequence). The CDR3 loop spans 14 amino acids. This CDR3 reads CASSLNLAGYEQYF. CDR3 coding DNA: TGTGCCAGCAGCTTAAATTTAGCGGGCTACGAGCAGTACTTC.

By share of the sample, this clone is medium-sized. The chain combines TRBV20-1 with TRBJ2-1; no definite D call. V was pared by 3 bases and J by 8 bases, with 17 bases between. The CDR3 has 14 amino acids. CDR1 DFQATT and CDR2 SNEGSKA come from the germline V gene (reference sequence). The CDR3 region is CSASVRLVDDEQFF. CDR3 sequence (DNA): TGCAGTGCTAGTGTGCGGCTAGTCGACGATGAGCAGTTCTTC.

This rearrangement joins TRBV7-2 to TRBJ2-1; D not resolved. The length of the CDR3 is 15 residues. V was pared by 6 bases and J by 5 bases, with 17 bases between. Germline loops: CDR1 SGHTA, CDR2 FQGNSA. The CDR3 nucleotides read TGTGCCAGCAGTCTTGCGTCCCAAAGGGACAATGAGCAGTTCTTC. This codes for CASSLASQRDNEQFF.

V usage is TRBV20-1 and J usage is TRBJ2-1; D remains ambiguous. There are 16 residues in the CDR3. From germline, CDR1 is DFQATT and CDR2 SNEGSKA (reference sequence). Trimming removed 3 bases from V and 5 bases from J, with 20 bases in between. The CDR3 loop reads CSASSFIAELDNEQFF. The CDR3 region has the DNA TGCAGTGCTAGTTCGTTTATTGCGGAGCTAGACAATGAGCAGTTCTTC.

This clone turned up a few times. The chain recombines TRBV4-1 with TRBJ1-1; D not certain. V was pared by 1 base and J by 1 base, with 7 bases between. CDR3 length equals 14 residues. Looked up from germline, CDR1 is MGHRA and CDR2 is YSYEKL. For the CDR3, the DNA is TGCGCCAGCAGCCAAGTTGATTGGAACACTGAAGCTTTCTTT. Translated: CASSQVDWNTEAFF.

The J gene is TRBJ1-2, the V gene TRBV11-2; TRBD1 matches 9 bases. The CDR3 has 18 amino acids. CDR1 and CDR2 from the germline V gene are SGHAT and FQNNGV. The V segment lost 5 bases and the J segment 0 bases; nucleotides outside the gene matches: 13. CDR3 bases: TGTGCCAGCAGCCCCATTATTTGGACAGGGGAGACTAACTATGGCTACACCTTC. It translates to CASSPIIWTGETNYGYTF.

This clone is medium-sized (0.01 to 0.1%). The chain couples TRBV27 to TRBJ2-1; TRBD2 is a possible D gene (6 bases). This CDR3 spans 17 amino acids. V lost 3 bases and J 1 base, leaving 16 bases between the germline ends. The germline CDR1 and CDR2 sequences are MNHEY and SMNVEV (reference sequence). CDR3 residues: CASSFRASAISYNEQFF. The CDR3, as DNA: TGTGCCAGCAGTTTCCGGGCTAGCGCTATTTCCTACAATGAGCAGTTCTTC.

This clone was seen more than once but under ten times. This is likely a read error, given that the CDR3 carries no conserved phenylalanine or tryptophan at its end. Because the CDR3's place on the DNA is in doubt, the DNA is left out and the CDR3 is given as listed by TCRdb. The chain has TRBV6-5 and TRBJ1-2. CDR1 is MNHEY and CDR2 is SVGAGI in the germline V gene. The CDR3 is 13 residues long, ends included. The CDR3 region is CASSFRDLYGYTL.

This clone was detected a few times. The chain joins TRBV27 to TRBJ1-2; no reliable D call. Germline-derived CDR1 and CDR2 are MNHEY and SMNVEV (reference sequence). The CDR3 spans 14 residues. Trimming took off 7 bases at V and 2 bases at J, with 14 bases between the two ends. The DNA for the CDR3 is TGTGCCAGCACCTCAGGAGGGCCCAACTATGGCTACACCTTC. The encoded protein is CASTSGGPNYGYTF.

A remark on this clone: A junction boundary mismatches the germline segment, possibly from a read error. The gene calls are TRBV11-2 and TRBJ1-1; D call uncertain. The germline CDR1 and CDR2 sequences are SGHAT and FQNNGV. The CDR3 has 17 amino acids. CDR3 in DNA: TGTCCCAGCAGCCCCGGGTCCGGGAGTTTGATGAACACTGAAGCTTTCTTT. Translation gives CPSSPGSGSLMNTEAFF.

By sample share, this clone is medium-sized. The rearrangement joins TRBV24-1 to TRBJ2-1; 8 bases map to TRBD1. Germline V lookup: CDR1 KGHDR, CDR2 SFDVKD. The V and J ends lost 8 bases and 8 bases, in that order; junction bases with no gene match: 10. The CDR3 covers 14 residues. CDR3 in amino acids: CATMVRTGRYEQFF. The CDR3 nucleotides read TGTGCCACCATGGTGAGGACAGGGAGATATGAGCAGTTCTTC.